The 7 T cell receptor beta chains given below trace back to one sample, sequenced in a study of vaccination effects on CD4 cells after COVID-19. Antigen-specific CD4+ T cells were first expanded with viral peptide pools by the ViraFEST assay and only then sequenced. Around day 10 of culture, CD4+ T cells were separated out. Participants completed two doses of the BNT162b2 or mRNA-1273 vaccine. No antigens are known for them. Measured with immunoSEQ multiplex PCR; TCRdb has only the in-frame clones, and not every one. The sample has 60,000 to 85,000 clones, around 70% seen once. The sample consisted of CD4+ T cells from PBMCs cultured with HCoV-229E spike peptides, taken after COVID-19 vaccination. Receptors originate from a human donor who received a COVID-19 vaccine.

DNA of the CDR3: TGTGCCAGCAGCTTAGCACAGGGCTCTGGCTACACCTTC. Translating it yields CASSLAQGSGYTF. The J gene is TRBJ1-2, the V gene TRBV7-8; TRBD1 is a possible D gene (6 bases). Germline-derived CDR1 and CDR2 are SGHVS and FQNEAQ. The CDR3 length is 13 residues. V was trimmed by 0 bases and J by 7 bases, leaving 9 bases between them.

The chain combines TRBV18 with TRBJ2-2; possible D gene TRBD2, 5 bases. Germline CDR1 is KGHSH and CDR2 is LQKENI. This CDR3 is built from 16 residues. The V gene lost 4 bases and the J gene lost 4 bases, with 16 bases spanning the gap. The DNA for the CDR3 is TGTGCCAGCTCACTACATAGCGTTGCCGGCACCGGGGAGCTGTTTTTT. As protein: CASSLHSVAGTGELFF. The full variable domain, in which reference TRBV18 and TRBJ2-2 provide the parts outside the CDR3, is NAGVMQNPRHLVRRRGQEARLRCSPMKGHSHVYWYRQLPEEGLKFMVYLQKENIIDESGMPKERFSAEFPKEGPSILRIQQVVRGDSAAYFCASSLHSVAGTGELFFGEGSRLTVL.

The genes are TRBV4-1 and TRBJ2-2; D possibly corresponds to TRBD2 (5 bases). CDR1 is MGHRA and CDR2 is YSYEKL in the germline V gene. The CDR3 runs to 17 residues. The ends were cut back, 0 bases at V and 6 bases at J, with 17 bases in the middle. CDR3 residues: CASSQDFSGSWPGELFF. The CDR3 DNA reads TGCGCCAGCAGCCAAGATTTTTCGGGGTCGTGGCCCGGGGAGCTGTTTTTT.

The table lists this clone with a few counts. This chain links TRBV27 with TRBJ2-1; 11 bases map to TRBD2. After removal of 4 bases from V and 9 bases from J, the junction contained 11 bases not matched to a gene. The CDR3 loop spans 16 amino acids. Germline CDR1 MNHEY, CDR2 SMNVEV (reference sequence). CDR3 bases: TGTGCCAGCAGTTCGGCTAGCGGGGGGCCCTCGGGTGAGCAGTTCTTC. Protein: CASSSASGGPSGEQFF.

The chain combines TRBV15 with TRBJ2-5; D might be TRBD1 (5 bases). Germline CDR1 and CDR2: LNHNV and YYDKDF (reference sequence). CDR3 length: 13 residues. V was cut by 3 bases and J by 1 base, with 6 bases left in between. The CDR3 loop is CATSRQGQETQYF. CDR3 nucleotides: TGTGCCACCAGCAGGCAGGGCCAAGAGACCCAGTACTTC.

This clone turned up a few times. The chain recombines TRBV19 with TRBJ1-2; TRBD1 matches at 9 bases. CDR1 is LNHDA, CDR2 SQIVND, per germline (reference sequence). The CDR3 sequence is 16 residues long. Losses at the gene ends were 8 bases for V and 4 bases for J; bases not matched to a gene: 14. CDR3 loop: CASQTLWDREGYGYTF. The CDR3 region has the DNA TGTGCCAGTCAGACCTTATGGGACAGGGAAGGCTATGGCTACACCTTC. Full variable domain (remainder filled in from reference TRBV19 and TRBJ1-2): DGGITQSPKYLFRKEGQNVTLSCEQNLNHDAMYWYRQDPGQGLRLIYYSQIVNDFQKGDIAEGYSVSREKKESFPLTVTSAQKNPTAFYLCASQTLWDREGYGYTFGSGTRLTVV.

This clone was recorded once. This sequence joins TRBV15 and TRBJ1-1; the D gene is possibly TRBD1 (6 bases). Trimming took off 0 bases at V and 5 bases at J, with 16 bases between the two ends. The CDR3 sequence is 16 residues long. Germline assignment: CDR1 LNHNV and CDR2 YYDKDF (reference sequence). The DNA for the CDR3 is TGTGCCACCAGCAGAGATCATACAGGGAGGGGGACTGAAGCTTTCTTT. This sequence encodes CATSRDHTGRGTEAFF.